This T cell receptor (beta chain) emerged from a study of radiotherapy plus CTLA-4 blockade in lung cancer. Whole-study context: Disease control was achieved by 31% of patients, and objective responses by 18%. Overall study results and limits: Increased serum interferon-beta after radiation also reportedly predicted response strongly.

With respect to this clone: Its target is unknown.

The method was immunoSEQ multiplex PCR; TCRdb's version includes in-frame clones alone and lacks a portion of them. In the table there are some 40,000 clones, more than 70% of which are singletons. Per the germline V gene, CDR1 is MNHNY and CDR2 is SVGAGI (reference sequence). The CDR3 covers 15 residues. V gave up 6 bases and J gave up 3 bases; unmatched junction bases: 7. The receptor was isolated from a human donor with non-small cell lung cancer that progressed on radiotherapy plus ipilimumab. This chain joins TRBV6-6 and TRBJ2-7, with 11 bases lining up with TRBD2. Sequenced here: peripheral blood, sampled from a patient treated with radiotherapy plus ipilimumab. This chain's CDR3 is CASRPPGTSGYEQYF. The CDR3 DNA sequence: TGTGCCAGCAGACCCCCCGGGACTAGCGGCTACGAGCAGTACTTC.